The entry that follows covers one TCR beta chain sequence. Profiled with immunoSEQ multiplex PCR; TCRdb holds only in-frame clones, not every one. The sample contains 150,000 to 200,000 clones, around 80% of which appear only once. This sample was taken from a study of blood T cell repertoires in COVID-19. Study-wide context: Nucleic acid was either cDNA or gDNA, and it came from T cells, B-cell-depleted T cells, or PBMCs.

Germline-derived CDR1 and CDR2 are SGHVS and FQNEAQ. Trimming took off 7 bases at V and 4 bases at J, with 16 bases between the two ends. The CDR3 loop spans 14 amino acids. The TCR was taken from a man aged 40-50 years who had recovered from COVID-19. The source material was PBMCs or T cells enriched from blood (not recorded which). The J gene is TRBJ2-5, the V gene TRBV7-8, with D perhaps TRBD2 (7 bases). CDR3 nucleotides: TGTGCCAGCATCAGGGAGGGGGTTCGAGAGACCCAGTACTTC. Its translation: CASIREGVRETQYF.